This entry features one T cell receptor (beta chain) sequence. This sample was included in a study of blood T cell repertoires in COVID-19. Per the authors' pipeline: Reference gene primer amplification gave estimated nucleated cell counts. Profiled with immunoSEQ multiplex PCR; TCRdb holds only in-frame clones, not every one. D and trimming were read from the DNA, whereas the V and J calls and clone size are those reported in that table. The table lists about 230,000 clones, around 78% of them singletons. Germline CDR1 SGDLS, CDR2 YYNGEE. The CDR3 has 15 residues. Trimming took 3 bases from V and 3 from J, leaving 14 bases between them.

The receptor was derived from an older woman with active or convalescent COVID-19. This chain links TRBV9 with TRBJ2-3; D might be TRBD2 (5 bases). Sequences were obtained from peripheral blood. The CDR3 reads CASSAREGQTDTQYF. Here the CDR3 DNA reads TGTGCCAGCAGCGCCCGTGAGGGTCAGACAGATACGCAGTATTTT.